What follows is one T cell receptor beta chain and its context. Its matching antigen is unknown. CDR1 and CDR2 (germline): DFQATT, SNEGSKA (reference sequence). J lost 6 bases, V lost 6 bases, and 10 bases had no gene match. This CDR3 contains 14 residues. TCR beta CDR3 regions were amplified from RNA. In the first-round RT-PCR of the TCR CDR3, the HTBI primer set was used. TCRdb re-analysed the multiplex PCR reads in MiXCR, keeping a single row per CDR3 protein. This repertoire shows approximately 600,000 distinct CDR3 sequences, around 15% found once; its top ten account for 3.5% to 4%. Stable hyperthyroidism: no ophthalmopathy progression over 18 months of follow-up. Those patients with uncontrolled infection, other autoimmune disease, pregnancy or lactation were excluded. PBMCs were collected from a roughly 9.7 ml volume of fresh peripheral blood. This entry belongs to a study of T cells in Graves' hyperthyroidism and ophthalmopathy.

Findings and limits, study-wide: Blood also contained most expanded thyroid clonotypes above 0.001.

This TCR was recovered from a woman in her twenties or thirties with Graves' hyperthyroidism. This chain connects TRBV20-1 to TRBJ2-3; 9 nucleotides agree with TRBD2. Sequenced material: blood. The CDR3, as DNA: TGCAGTGCGGGGTCCGTTAGCGGGGGTGATACGCAGTATTTT. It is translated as CSAGSVSGGDTQYF.